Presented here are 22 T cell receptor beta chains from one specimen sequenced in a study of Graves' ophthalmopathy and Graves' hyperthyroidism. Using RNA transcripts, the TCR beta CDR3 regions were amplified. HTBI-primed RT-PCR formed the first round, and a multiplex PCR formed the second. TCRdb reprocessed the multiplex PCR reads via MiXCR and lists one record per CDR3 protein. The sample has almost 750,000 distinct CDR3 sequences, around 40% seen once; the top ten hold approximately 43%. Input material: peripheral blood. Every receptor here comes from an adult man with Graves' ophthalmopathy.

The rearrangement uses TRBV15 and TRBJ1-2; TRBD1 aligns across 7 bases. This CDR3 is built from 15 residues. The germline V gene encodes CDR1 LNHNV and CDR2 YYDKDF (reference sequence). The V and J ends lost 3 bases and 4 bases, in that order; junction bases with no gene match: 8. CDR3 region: CATSSLDRVGYGYTF. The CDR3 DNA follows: TGTGCCACCAGCAGCCTAGACAGGGTAGGCTATGGCTACACCTTC.

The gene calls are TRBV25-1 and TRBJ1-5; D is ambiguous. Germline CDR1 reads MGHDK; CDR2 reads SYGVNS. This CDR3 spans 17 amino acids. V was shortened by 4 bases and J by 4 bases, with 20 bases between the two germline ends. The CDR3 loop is CASSARLGFRANQPQHF. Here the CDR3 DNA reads TGTGCCAGCAGTGCTAGACTCGGTTTTCGGGCGAATCAGCCCCAGCATTTT.

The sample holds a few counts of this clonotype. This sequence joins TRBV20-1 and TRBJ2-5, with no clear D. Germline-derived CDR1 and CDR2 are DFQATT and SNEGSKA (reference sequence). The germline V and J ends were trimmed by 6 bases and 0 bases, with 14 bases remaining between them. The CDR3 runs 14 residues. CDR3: CSARLVTYQETQYF. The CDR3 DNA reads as TGCAGTGCCCGTCTAGTGACCTACCAAGAGACCCAGTACTTC.

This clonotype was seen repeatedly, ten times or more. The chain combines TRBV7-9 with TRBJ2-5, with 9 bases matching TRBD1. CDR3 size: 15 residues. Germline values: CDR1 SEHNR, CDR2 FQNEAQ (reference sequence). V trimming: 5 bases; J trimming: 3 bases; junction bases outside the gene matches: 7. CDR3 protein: CASSQDRGSKETQYF. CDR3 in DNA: TGTGCCAGCAGCCAGGACAGGGGTTCGAAAGAGACCCAGTACTTC.

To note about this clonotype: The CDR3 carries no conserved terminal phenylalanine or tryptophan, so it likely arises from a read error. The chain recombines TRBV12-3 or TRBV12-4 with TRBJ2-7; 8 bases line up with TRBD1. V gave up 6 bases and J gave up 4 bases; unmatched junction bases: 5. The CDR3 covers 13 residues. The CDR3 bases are TGTGCCAGCAGGGGCAGGGGGCTATACGAGCAGTACCTC. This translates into CASRGRGLYEQYL.

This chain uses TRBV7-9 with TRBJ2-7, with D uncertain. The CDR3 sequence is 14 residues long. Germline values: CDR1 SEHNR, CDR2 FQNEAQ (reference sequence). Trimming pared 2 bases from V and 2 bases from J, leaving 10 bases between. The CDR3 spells CASSLIATPYEQYF. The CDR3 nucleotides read TGTGCCAGCAGCTTAATAGCCACACCCTACGAGCAGTACTTC.

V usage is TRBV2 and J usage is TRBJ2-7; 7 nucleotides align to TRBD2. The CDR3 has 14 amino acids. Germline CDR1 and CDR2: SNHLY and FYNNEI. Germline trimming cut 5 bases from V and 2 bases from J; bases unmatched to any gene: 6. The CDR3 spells CASSPGLSTYEQYF. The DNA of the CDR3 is TGTGCCAGCAGTCCGGGACTAAGTACCTACGAGCAGTACTTC.

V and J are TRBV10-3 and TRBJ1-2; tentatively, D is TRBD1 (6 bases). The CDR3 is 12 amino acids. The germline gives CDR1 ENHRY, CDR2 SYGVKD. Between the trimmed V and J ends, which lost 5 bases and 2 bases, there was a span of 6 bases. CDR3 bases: TGTGCCATCAGTACAGGGAACTATGGCTACACCTTC. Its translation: CAISTGNYGYTF.

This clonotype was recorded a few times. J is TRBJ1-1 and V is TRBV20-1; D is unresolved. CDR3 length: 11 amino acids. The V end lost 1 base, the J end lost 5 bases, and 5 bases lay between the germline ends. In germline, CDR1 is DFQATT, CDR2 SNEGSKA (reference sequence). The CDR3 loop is CSARGETEAFF. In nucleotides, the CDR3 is TGCAGTGCTAGAGGGGAGACTGAAGCTTTCTTT.

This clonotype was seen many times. CDR3 sequence: CASSYYDRQGEETQYF. As DNA, the CDR3 is TGTGCCAGCAGCTACTACGATCGACAGGGGGAAGAGACCCAGTACTTC. The chain combines TRBV7-2 with TRBJ2-5; 9 bases fit TRBD1. Losses at the gene ends were 4 bases for V and 3 bases for J; bases not matched to a gene: 9. Germline V gene lookup returns CDR1 SGHTA and CDR2 FQGNSA. The CDR3 has 16 amino acids. Variable domain in full (rest from reference TRBV7-2 and TRBJ2-5): GAGVSQSPSNKVTEKGKDVELRCDPISGHTALYWYRQSLGQGLEFLIYFQGNSAPDKSGLPSDRFSAERTGGSVSTLTIQRTQQEDSAVYLCASSYYDRQGEETQYFGPGTRLLVL.

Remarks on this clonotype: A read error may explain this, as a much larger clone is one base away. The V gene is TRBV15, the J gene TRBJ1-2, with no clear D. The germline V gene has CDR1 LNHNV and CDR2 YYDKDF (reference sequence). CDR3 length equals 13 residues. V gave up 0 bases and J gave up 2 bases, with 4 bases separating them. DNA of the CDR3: TGTGCCACCAGCAGAGAGGACAACTATGGCTACACCTTC. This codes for CATSREDNYGYTF.

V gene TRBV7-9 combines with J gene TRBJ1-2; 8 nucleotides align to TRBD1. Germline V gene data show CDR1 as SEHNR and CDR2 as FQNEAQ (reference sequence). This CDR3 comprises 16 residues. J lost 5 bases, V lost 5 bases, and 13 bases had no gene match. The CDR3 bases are TGTGCCAGCAGCACTGGACAGGGCGGGGAGCTATATGGCTACACCTTC. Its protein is CASSTGQGGELYGYTF.

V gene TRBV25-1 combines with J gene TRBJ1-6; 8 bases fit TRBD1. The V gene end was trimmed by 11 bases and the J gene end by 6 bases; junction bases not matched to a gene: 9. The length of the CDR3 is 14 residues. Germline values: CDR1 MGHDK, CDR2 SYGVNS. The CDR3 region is CAWSLTGANSPLHF. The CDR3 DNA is TGTGCCTGGAGTCTGACAGGGGCTAATTCACCCCTCCACTTT.

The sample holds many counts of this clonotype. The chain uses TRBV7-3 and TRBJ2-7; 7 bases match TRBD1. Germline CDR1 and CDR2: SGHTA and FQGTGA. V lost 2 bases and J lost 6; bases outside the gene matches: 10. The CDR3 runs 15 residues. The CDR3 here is CASSLQGGVNVEQYF. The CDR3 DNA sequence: TGTGCCAGCAGCTTACAAGGGGGCGTCAATGTCGAGCAGTACTTC. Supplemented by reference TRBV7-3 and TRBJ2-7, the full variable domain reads GAGVSQTPSNKVTEKGKYVELRCDPISGHTALYWYRQSLGQGPEFLIYFQGTGAADDSGLPNDRFFAVRPEGSVSTLKIQRTERGDSAVYLCASSLQGGVNVEQYFGPGTRLTVT.

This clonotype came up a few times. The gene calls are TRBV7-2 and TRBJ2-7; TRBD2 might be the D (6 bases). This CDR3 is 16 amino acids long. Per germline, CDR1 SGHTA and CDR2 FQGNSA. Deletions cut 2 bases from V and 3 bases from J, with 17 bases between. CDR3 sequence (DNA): TGTGCCAGCAGCTTAATCGGCCAGGGACTCGGCTACGAGCAGTACTTC. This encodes CASSLIGQGLGYEQYF.

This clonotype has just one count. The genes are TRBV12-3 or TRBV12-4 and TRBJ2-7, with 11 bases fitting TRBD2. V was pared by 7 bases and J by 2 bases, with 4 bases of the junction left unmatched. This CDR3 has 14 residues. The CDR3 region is CASIRTSGPYEQYF. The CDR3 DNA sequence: TGTGCCAGCATAAGGACTAGCGGGCCCTACGAGCAGTACTTC.

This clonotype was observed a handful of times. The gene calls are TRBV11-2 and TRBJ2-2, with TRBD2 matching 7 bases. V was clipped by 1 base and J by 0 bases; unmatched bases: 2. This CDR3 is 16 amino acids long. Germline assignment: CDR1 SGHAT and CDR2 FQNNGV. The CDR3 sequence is CASSLGGGPNTGELFF. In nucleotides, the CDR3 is TGTGCCAGCAGCTTAGGGGGAGGGCCGAACACCGGGGAGCTGTTTTTT.

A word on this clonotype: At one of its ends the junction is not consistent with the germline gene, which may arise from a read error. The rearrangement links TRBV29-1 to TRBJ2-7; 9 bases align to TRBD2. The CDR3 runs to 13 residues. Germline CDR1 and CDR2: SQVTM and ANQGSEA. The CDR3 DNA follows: TGCAGCGCCAGGACTAGCGCCACCTACGAGCGGTACTTC. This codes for CSARTSATYERYF.

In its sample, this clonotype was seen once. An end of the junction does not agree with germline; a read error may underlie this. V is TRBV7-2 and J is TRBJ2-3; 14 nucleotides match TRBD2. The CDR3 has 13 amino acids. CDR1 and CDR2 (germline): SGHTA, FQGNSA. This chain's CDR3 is CASSVRLAGGLWF. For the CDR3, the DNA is TGTGCCAGCAGCGTAAGACTAGCGGGAGGGCTGTGGTTT.

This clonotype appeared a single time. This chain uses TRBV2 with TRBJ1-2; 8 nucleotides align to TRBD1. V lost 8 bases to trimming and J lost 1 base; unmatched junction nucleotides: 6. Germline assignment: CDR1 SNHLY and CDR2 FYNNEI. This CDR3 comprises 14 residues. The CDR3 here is CASVADRGNYGYTF. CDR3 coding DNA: TGTGCCAGCGTCGCCGACAGGGGTAACTATGGCTACACCTTC.

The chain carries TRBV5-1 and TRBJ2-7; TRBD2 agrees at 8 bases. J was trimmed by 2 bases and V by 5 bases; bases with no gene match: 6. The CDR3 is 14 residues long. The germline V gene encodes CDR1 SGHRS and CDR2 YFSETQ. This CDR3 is CASRRAGVPYEQYF. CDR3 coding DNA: TGCGCCAGCAGAAGAGCGGGAGTCCCCTACGAGCAGTACTTC.

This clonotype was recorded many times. CDR3 loop: CATSNTGTGGEKLFF. Here the CDR3 DNA reads TGTGCCACCAGCAATACCGGGACAGGGGGTGAAAAACTGTTTTTT. The gene calls are TRBV24-1 and TRBJ1-4, with 11 nucleotides matching TRBD1. Germline assignment: CDR1 KGHDR and CDR2 SFDVKD. J was trimmed by 7 bases and V by 7 bases; bases with no gene match: 7. The CDR3 is 15 amino acids.